These 7 T cell receptor beta chains share one sample of origin, sequenced in a study of cytomegalovirus exposure and HLA in healthy donors. Researchers ran the PCR with 60 Vbeta and 13 Jbeta primers. The method was immunoSEQ multiplex PCR; TCRdb's version includes in-frame clones alone and lacks a portion of them. There are roughly 180,000 clones in the sample; around 80% occur only once, and approximately 1.2% lies in the top ten. The sequenced sample was PBMCs. The origin of the receptors is a girl aged 2 to 9 in good health and CMV-seropositive.

This rearrangement joins TRBV12-5 to TRBJ2-5; a weak D match, TRBD1 (6 bases). V was pared by 3 bases and J by 2 bases, with 7 bases between. Germline V gene sequence: CDR1 LGHNT, CDR2 FRNRAP. There are 13 residues in the CDR3. The CDR3 sequence: CASGLGQQETQYF. CDR3 nucleotides: TGTGCTAGTGGTTTAGGACAGCAAGAGACCCAGTACTTC.

The rearrangement uses TRBV28 and TRBJ1-2; D is undetermined. The V end lost 6 bases, the J end lost 8 bases, and 16 bases lay between the germline ends. Germline V gene data show CDR1 as MDHEN and CDR2 as SYDVKM. This CDR3 contains 13 residues. Here the CDR3 reads CASSRGGLQGYTF. The CDR3 DNA reads TGTGCCAGCAGCCGAGGAGGGTTACAGGGCTACACCTTC.

This clone has only a few counts. The chain carries TRBV27 and TRBJ1-5, with D tentatively TRBD1 (5 bases). This CDR3 region has 14 residues. V was pared by 0 bases and J by 2 bases, with 5 bases between. Germline V gene data show CDR1 as MNHEY and CDR2 as SMNVEV (reference sequence). The CDR3 protein is CASSLSGGNQPQHF. The CDR3 nucleotides read TGTGCCAGCAGTTTATCAGGGGGCAATCAGCCCCAGCATTTT.

The V call is TRBV7-2, the J call TRBJ1-3, with 9 nucleotides matching TRBD1. Germline CDR1 reads SGHTA; CDR2 reads FQGNSA. J lost 1 base, V lost 4 bases, and 5 bases had no gene match. The CDR3 runs 16 residues. CDR3 loop: CASSSTGGMSGNTIYF. The CDR3 nucleotides read TGTGCCAGCAGCTCTACAGGGGGCATGTCTGGAAACACCATATATTTT.

The chain links TRBV5-4 to TRBJ1-4; TRBD1 is a possible D gene (6 bases). The CDR3 consists of 16 residues. The V end lost 0 bases, the J end lost 4 bases, and 13 bases lay between the germline ends. Germline CDR1 and CDR2: SGHNT and YYREEE (reference sequence). CDR3 coding DNA: TGTGCCAGCAGCTTGGCACGAGGGGGAGTTAATGAAAAACTGTTTTTT. Translating gives CASSLARGGVNEKLFF.

This clone was seen a few times. The CDR3 sequence is CASSAFGTGYEQYF. The CDR3 bases are TGTGCCAGCAGTGCTTTCGGGACTGGCTACGAGCAGTACTTC. The gene calls are TRBV6-5 and TRBJ2-7; a possible D gene is TRBD2 (6 bases). The germline gives CDR1 MNHEY, CDR2 SVGAGI. The V end lost 5 bases, the J end lost 3 bases, and 14 bases lay between the germline ends. The CDR3 length is 14 residues.

This clone was observed a few times. This chain connects TRBV5-1 to TRBJ1-4; 7 nucleotides agree with TRBD1. V trimming: 1 base; J trimming: 10 bases; junction bases outside the gene matches: 4. There are 13 residues in the CDR3. Germline CDR1 SGHRS, CDR2 YFSETQ. The CDR3 DNA is TGCGCCAGCAGCTTGACAGGGGATGGAAAACTGTTTTTT. It specifies CASSLTGDGKLFF.